This T cell receptor beta chain was retrieved from a study of T cell changes during pregnancy in multiple sclerosis. Repertoires were generated with immunoSEQ multiplex PCR, while TCRdb's copy carries only in-frame clones and drops some. Here the sample spans over 85,000 clones, 90% being singletons. The specimen was peripheral blood, collected in the second trimester of pregnancy. This TCR was recovered from a female donor in good health, enrolled as a control in a pregnancy study.

The DNA for the CDR3 is TGTGCCAGCAGTGACTCAGGCACTAGCGGGACCTCGGATACGCAGTATTTT. Protein product: CASSDSGTSGTSDTQYF. The V and J genes are TRBV6-4 and TRBJ2-3, with 10 bases aligning to TRBD2. Germline-derived CDR1 and CDR2 are MRHNA and SNTAGT. With V trimmed by 0 bases and J by 6 bases, 9 bases remained unmatched. CDR3 length: 17 amino acids.